These T cell receptor beta chains were read from a single sample in a study of blood T cells in healthy people across ages. TCRdb called the 5' RACE reads again in MiXCR, with one record for every CDR3 protein. The sample carries approximately 2,000,000 distinct CDR3 sequences, around 40% recorded once. Sequenced: blood. Receptors originate from a human donor in good health. Both conserved end residues are part of each CDR3. The order of the fields is D gene, V gene, J gene, clone size, CDR3 DNA, CDR3 protein. A D gene is named only where the DNA matches it firmly. Clone size is not always given. Where it is, it says once, few, many or a class for expanded clones.

TRBD1,TRBV20-1,TRBJ2-7,few,TGCAGTGCAGGACAGGGTCGTCACGAGCAGTACTTC,CSAGQGRHEQYF
TRBD1,TRBV7-3,TRBJ1-2,.,TGTGCCAGCAGCTTCCCGGTGGACAGGGACTATGGCTACACCTTC,CASSFPVDRDYGYTF
.,TRBV5-1,TRBJ2-1,few,TGCGCCAGCAGCTCCAGGGGGGGAGCTAGCGAATACTCCTACAATGAGCAGTTCTTC,CASSSRGGASEYSYNEQFF
TRBD1,TRBV19,TRBJ2-7,.,TGTGCCAGTAGTACAAGACAGGGGGTCCACGAGCAGTACTTC,CASSTRQGVHEQYF
.,TRBV2,TRBJ2-1,few,TGTGCCAGCAGTCCCGAAGTTGGAGGGAAAGGGTTCTTC,CASSPEVGGKGFF
TRBD1,TRBV5-1,TRBJ1-1,.,TGCGCCAGCAGCTTGACAGGGGGGACCACTGAAGCTTTCTTT,CASSLTGGTTEAFF
.,TRBV7-4,TRBJ2-3,few,TGTGCCAGCAGCTTCCGGACCCCCTTCAAATGCACAGATACGCAGTATTTT,CASSFRTPFKCTDTQYF
.,TRBV5-1,TRBJ2-6,few,TGCGCCAGCAGCCCCGGATCATTACAGGGTCCGTCTGGGGCCAACGTCCTGACTTTC,CASSPGSLQGPSGANVLTF
.,TRBV20-1,TRBJ2-5,.,TGCAGTGCTAGATCAGCACCTTCGGGTGGGGAGATCTCGCTCTTGGAGACCCAGTACTTC,CSARSAPSGGEISLLETQYF
.,TRBV11-2,TRBJ2-3,once,TGTGCCAGCAGCTTAGACGACGGGTCCACAGATACGCAGTATTTT,CASSLDDGSTDTQYF
TRBD1,TRBV4-1,TRBJ1-1,.,TGCGCCAGCAGCAGTCAGGGGGCGTCGAGGACTGAAGCTTTCTTT,CASSSQGASRTEAFF
.,TRBV28,TRBJ1-2,.,TGTGCCAGCAGTGTTCAGATGGGGTCTGGCTACACCTTC,CASSVQMGSGYTF
.,TRBV6-2/TRBV6-3,TRBJ1-2,few,TGTGCCAGCAGGCCAGGACAGTGGACCTCTGGCTACACCTTC,CASRPGQWTSGYTF
.,TRBV7-9,TRBJ2-7,.,TGTGCCAGCAGCTTAGGAGGGAATGGCGACGAGCAGTACTTC,CASSLGGNGDEQYF
TRBD1,TRBV7-6,TRBJ1-2,.,TGTGCCAGCAGCTTAGACGTCGGGACAGATTTTTATGGCTACACCTTC,CASSLDVGTDFYGYTF
TRBD1,TRBV6-2/TRBV6-3,TRBJ2-5,many,TGTGCCAGCAGTTACTCCGGATGGACAGGGGTAAGGGGAGAGACCCAGTACTTC,CASSYSGWTGVRGETQYF
TRBD2,TRBV6-1,TRBJ2-1,many,TGTGCCAGCAACTCCCCACCCTTTAGCGGGGGGGCTAGGTACAATGAGCAGTTCTTC,CASNSPPFSGGARYNEQFF
.,TRBV5-1,TRBJ1-4,.,TGCGCCAGCAGCTTGGCAGTGGTAACAACTAATGAAAAACTGTTTTTT,CASSLAVVTTNEKLFF
.,TRBV6-2/TRBV6-3,TRBJ2-7,few,TGTGCCAGCAGAACCTTCGGCGAGCAGTACTTC,CASRTFGEQYF
TRBD1,TRBV29-1,TRBJ1-2,.,TGCAACGTGGCGGACAGGGGGCTTAACCATGGCTACACCTTC,CNVADRGLNHGYTF
.,TRBV15,TRBJ2-5,.,TGTGCCACCGGCCCTCGCAGGCAGATGGAGACCCAGTACTTC,CATGPRRQMETQYF
.,TRBV7-9,TRBJ2-3,.,TGTGCCAGCAGCACCGGTCAAACCCCCACAGATACGCAGTATTTT,CASSTGQTPTDTQYF
.,TRBV6-6,TRBJ2-1,.,TGTGCCAGCAGTTACTCGCACACCTTCTACAATGAGCAGTTCTTC,CASSYSHTFYNEQFF
TRBD1,TRBV27,TRBJ1-2,.,TGTGCCAGCAGTTCCCTAGTTGGGACAGGGTTGTCCTTCTATGGCTACACCTTC,CASSSLVGTGLSFYGYTF
.,TRBV6-6,TRBJ1-2,.,TGTGCCAGCAGTTACTCCTCCGAGTCTTACACCTTC,CASSYSSESYTF
TRBD1,TRBV4-2,TRBJ2-1,.,TGTGCCAGCAGCCAGCACAGGGGCGGAGGAAGGGATGAGCAGTTCTTC,CASSQHRGGGRDEQFF
TRBD1,TRBV7-6,TRBJ2-7,few,TGTGCCAGCAGCCCGGGACAGGATGGGGGCTGGGATGGCTACGAGCAGTACTTC,CASSPGQDGGWDGYEQYF
TRBD2,TRBV20-1,TRBJ2-1,once,TGCAGTGCTAGAGGGAGCGGGGGGCCCTCTGGAAATGAGCAGTTCTTC,CSARGSGGPSGNEQFF
.,TRBV5-1,TRBJ2-5,few,TGCGCCAGCAGCTTGGCCGTGTTGTGGGACACTATCCAAGAGACCCAGTACTTC,CASSLAVLWDTIQETQYF
.,TRBV9,TRBJ2-7,few,TGTGCCAGCAGCGGACAGCAAAACCCAATCTACGAGCAGTACTTC,CASSGQQNPIYEQYF
TRBD2,TRBV24-1,TRBJ2-1,.,TGTGCCACCAGTGATTGGACGGGGGGCTACAATGAGCAGTTCTTC,CATSDWTGGYNEQFF
TRBD1,TRBV5-1,TRBJ1-1,.,TGCGCCAGCAGCTTGGGTAGGACAGGGGGTTTTGAAGCTTTCTTT,CASSLGRTGGFEAFF
.,TRBV6-4,TRBJ1-2,.,TGTGCCAGCCGTGACGTCCTGCAAGGCTACACCTTC,CASRDVLQGYTF
.,TRBV20-1,TRBJ1-5,.,TGCAGTGCCCCCGGACAGACAAGCAATCAGCCCCAGCATTTT,CSAPGQTSNQPQHF
.,TRBV7-9,TRBJ1-2,few,TGTGCCAGCAGCCCGGAGTCTGGCTACACCTTC,CASSPESGYTF
.,TRBV6-2/TRBV6-3,TRBJ1-1,.,TGTGCCAGCACCAAGGGGGGGGCCGAGGCTTTCTTT,CASTKGGAEAFF
.,TRBV18,TRBJ1-1,.,TGTGCCAGCTCACTTGGTCAGGGCAGCGCTAACACTGAAGCTTTCTTT,CASSLGQGSANTEAFF
.,TRBV12-3/TRBV12-4,TRBJ2-5,.,TGTGCCAGCAGTTTGACCCGGGGCCGGGGGGAGACCCAGTACTTC,CASSLTRGRGETQYF
.,TRBV6-2/TRBV6-3,TRBJ2-7,.,TGTGCCAGCACCAAAAGGAACTACGAGCAGTACTTC,CASTKRNYEQYF
TRBD2,TRBV11-2,TRBJ2-5,.,TGTGCCAGCAGCCCCCAGGCCTCTGCGGGGGAGCGAAAAAAGACCCAGTACTTC,CASSPQASAGERKKTQYF
TRBD1,TRBV6-5,TRBJ2-7,.,TGTGCCAGCAGTTATGGGACAGGGGGGTTCTACGAGCAGTACTTC,CASSYGTGGFYEQYF
TRBD2,TRBV5-1,TRBJ2-4,few,TGCGCCAGCAGCTTTACTAGCGGGGGTAAAAACATTCAGTACTTC,CASSFTSGGKNIQYF
.,TRBV7-3,TRBJ2-2,.,TGTGCCAGCAGCTTAAAGCACAGCGGGGAGCTGTTTTTT,CASSLKHSGELFF
.,TRBV7-8,TRBJ1-4,.,TGTGCCAGCAGCTTAGTTGGGGGGGTCTCAACTAATGAAAAACTGTTTTTT,CASSLVGGVSTNEKLFF
TRBD1,TRBV7-9,TRBJ1-2,few,TGTGCCAGCAGCTCCACCCGGGACAGGACGATATATGGCTACACCTTC,CASSSTRDRTIYGYTF
TRBD1,TRBV5-6,TRBJ1-4,.,TGTGCCAGCAGCTCGACAGGGGGCGCGGGTGAAAAACTGTTTTTT,CASSSTGGAGEKLFF
.,TRBV2,TRBJ2-7,few,TGTGCCAGCAAGATGGAGGCCCCCTACGAGCAGTACTTC,CASKMEAPYEQYF
.,TRBV29-1,TRBJ1-1,.,TGCAGCGTTGATTGGGGGTTAGAGTACACTGAAGCTTTCTTT,CSVDWGLEYTEAFF
TRBD1,TRBV7-9,TRBJ1-1,.,TGTGCCAGCAGCTTGTGGGGACAGGAGGGCACTGAAGCTTTCTTT,CASSLWGQEGTEAFF
TRBD2,TRBV7-9,TRBJ2-1,few,TGTGCCAGCAGCAGACTAGCGGGGGATCCCCATGAGCAGTTCTTC,CASSRLAGDPHEQFF
.,TRBV6-2/TRBV6-3,TRBJ2-2,.,TGTGCCAGCAGTGGGTTTGCCGGGGAGCTGTTTTTT,CASSGFAGELFF
.,TRBV5-1,TRBJ2-6,.,TGCGCCAGCAGCTCCGGGACTCCGAATGGGGCCAACGTCCTGACTTTC,CASSSGTPNGANVLTF